The rows below give T cell receptor beta chains drawn from one sample of a study of cytomegalovirus exposure and HLA in healthy donors. The protocol was immunoSEQ multiplex PCR, while the TCRdb copy is restricted to in-frame clones and leaves out a portion. The sample consists of around 160,000 clones, roughly 91% of them appearing once. The sample was PBMCs. Every receptor here comes from a young man in good health and CMV-seronegative. The CDR3 runs from the conserved cysteine through the conserved F or W. Each record gives: clone size, V gene, J gene, D gene, CDR3 protein, CDR3 DNA. The D gene is left open where the match is weak. A row's size may be missing; if present it is once, few, many or a size class.

size: once
V: TRBV7-2
J: TRBJ2-7
D: TRBD2
CDR3: CASSALGAGRYEQYF
DNA: TGTGCCAGCAGCGCCTTAGGAGCGGGACGGTACGAGCAGTACTTC

size: .
V: TRBV29-1
J: TRBJ1-2
D: .
CDR3: CSVRSGLDYGYTF
DNA: TGCAGCGTCCGGTCAGGGTTGGACTATGGCTACACCTTC

size: .
V: TRBV18
J: TRBJ1-1
D: .
CDR3: CASSPDLGLNTEAFF
DNA: TGTGCCAGCTCACCGGATTTGGGGCTGAACACTGAAGCTTTCTTT

size: .
V: TRBV4-1
J: TRBJ2-1
D: TRBD2
CDR3: CASSYEPGREYNEQFF
DNA: TGCGCCAGCAGTTATGAGCCCGGGAGGGAATACAATGAGCAGTTCTTC

size: .
V: TRBV6-6
J: TRBJ2-5
D: .
CDR3: CATSGVVGQETQYF
DNA: TGTGCCACGTCGGGAGTAGTAGGCCAAGAGACCCAGTACTTC

size: .
V: TRBV2
J: TRBJ1-1
D: .
CDR3: CASRQGSTEAFF
DNA: TGTGCCAGCAGACAGGGAAGCACTGAAGCTTTCTTT

size: few
V: TRBV7-2
J: TRBJ2-7
D: .
CDR3: CASSYWAGRATSQYF
DNA: TGTGCCAGCAGCTATTGGGCGGGCAGAGCTACCTCGCAGTACTTC

size: .
V: TRBV7-9
J: TRBJ1-3
D: .
CDR3: CASSSLWDTDSGNTIYF
DNA: TGTGCCAGCAGTTCGTTATGGGACACCGACTCTGGAAACACCATATATTTT

size: .
V: TRBV10-1
J: TRBJ1-5
D: .
CDR3: CANQGQPQHF
DNA: TGCGCCAACCAGGGCCAGCCCCAGCATTTT

size: .
V: TRBV5-6
J: TRBJ1-2
D: TRBD1
CDR3: CASSLYGQANYGYTF
DNA: TGTGCCAGCAGTTTATATGGACAGGCTAACTATGGCTACACCTTC

size: .
V: TRBV2
J: TRBJ2-1
D: TRBD2
CDR3: CASILAGRREQFF
DNA: TGTGCCAGCATACTAGCGGGGAGGAGGGAGCAGTTCTTC

size: .
V: TRBV18
J: TRBJ2-1
D: TRBD2
CDR3: CASSPQAGGNNEQFF
DNA: TGTGCCAGCTCACCACAAGCGGGAGGTAACAATGAGCAGTTCTTC

size: .
V: TRBV19
J: TRBJ2-2
D: TRBD1
CDR3: CASSRDRGQVGELFF
DNA: TGTGCCAGTAGTCGGGACAGGGGGCAAGTCGGGGAGCTGTTTTTT

size: .
V: TRBV14
J: TRBJ2-2
D: .
CDR3: CASSQVGAATGELFF
DNA: TGTGCCAGCAGCCAAGTAGGAGCGGCGACCGGGGAGCTGTTTTTT

size: .
V: TRBV4-1
J: TRBJ2-3
D: TRBD2
CDR3: CASSQGLAVADTQYF
DNA: TGCGCCAGCAGCCAAGGGCTAGCGGTGGCAGATACGCAGTATTTT

size: .
V: TRBV4-1
J: TRBJ1-3
D: .
CDR3: CASSHDRTVGSGNTIYF
DNA: TGCGCCAGCAGCCACGACAGGACAGTGGGCTCTGGAAACACCATATATTTT

size: .
V: TRBV6-5
J: TRBJ1-5
D: TRBD1
CDR3: CASRGTDSNNQPQHF
DNA: TGTGCCAGCAGGGGGACAGACTCCAACAATCAGCCCCAGCATTTT

size: .
V: TRBV11-2
J: TRBJ2-2
D: .
CDR3: CASRVGNTGELFF
DNA: TGTGCCAGCCGGGTAGGGAACACCGGGGAGCTGTTTTTT

size: .
V: TRBV7-9
J: TRBJ1-6
D: TRBD1
CDR3: CASSSLGQGVSYNSPLHF
DNA: TGTGCCAGCAGCTCTCTCGGACAGGGCGTTTCCTATAATTCACCCCTCCACTTT

size: .
V: TRBV4-1
J: TRBJ2-2
D: TRBD1
CDR3: CASSPWTGGLTGELFF
DNA: TGCGCCAGCAGCCCTTGGACAGGGGGCTTAACCGGGGAGCTGTTTTTT

size: .
V: TRBV21-1
J: TRBJ1-4
D: .
CDR3: CASSSRGTGPDEKLFF
DNA: TGTGCCAGCAGCTCAAGGGGGACAGGGCCAGATGAAAAACTGTTTTTT

size: .
V: TRBV27
J: TRBJ1-3
D: .
CDR3: CASSPLYSGNTIYF
DNA: TGTGCCAGCAGCCCTTTGTACTCTGGAAACACCATATATTTT

size: once
V: TRBV19
J: TRBJ1-2
D: TRBD1
CDR3: CASSPMGQGSNYGYTF
DNA: TGTGCCAGTAGTCCGATGGGACAGGGATCTAACTATGGCTACACCTTC

size: .
V: TRBV27
J: TRBJ1-2
D: .
CDR3: CASTTGLSYGYTF
DNA: TGTGCCAGCACCACAGGTCTTAGTTATGGCTACACCTTC

size: .
V: TRBV19
J: TRBJ2-1
D: .
CDR3: CASRLAGGGYGEQFF
DNA: TGTGCCAGTAGACTAGCTGGAGGAGGGTATGGTGAGCAGTTCTTC

size: .
V: TRBV2
J: TRBJ2-2
D: TRBD2
CDR3: CAGAGDVGELFF
DNA: TGTGCCGGGGCGGGAGATGTCGGGGAGCTGTTTTTT